The T cell receptor beta chain under discussion was sequenced for a study of blood T cell repertoires in COVID-19. Study in general: Whether acute or convalescent, the COVID-19 samples came from the United States, Italy and Spain.

The CDR3 sequence is 14 residues long. The junction had 5 bases not matched to a gene; V was cut back by 5 bases and J by 9 bases. Germline loops: CDR1 KGHSH, CDR2 LQKENI. Method: immunoSEQ multiplex PCR; TCRdb's copy keeps in-frame clones and lacks some. The table includes roughly 500,000 clones, 75% to 90% detected once. Enrolled through a virtual design, the participants were between 18 and 89 years of age and came from fewer than 30 US areas. Self-reported history from a screening survey and questionnaire set each donor's cohort. Sequenced: PBMCs or T cells enriched from blood (not recorded which). This chain joins TRBV18 and TRBJ1-6, with TRBD1 identical over 9 bases. The TCR originated in a woman in her sixties or seventies who had recovered from COVID-19. CDR3 DNA sequence: TGTGCCAGCTCAAACGACAGGGGGGTTTCACCCCTCCACTTT. Its protein product is CASSNDRGVSPLHF.